Listed below are T cell receptor beta chains from one sample, sequenced in a study of cytomegalovirus exposure and HLA in healthy donors. The protocol was immunoSEQ multiplex PCR, while the TCRdb copy is restricted to in-frame clones and leaves out a portion. The repertoire holds about 110,000 clones, more than 70% seen once, with about 3.2% in the top ten. The sample taken for sequencing was PBMCs. Receptors originate from a woman in her sixties or seventies in good health and CMV-seropositive. CDR3s include the opening cysteine and the closing phenylalanine or tryptophan.

cdr3_aa	cdr3_length	v_call
CASSFVPLENRYTGELFF	18	TRBV5-1
CASSQETQYF	10	TRBV19
CASSPTGALSAEAFF	15	TRBV9
CASSQETRGYYEQYF	15	TRBV4-2
CASSPPGQGGTEAFF	15	TRBV18
CASSLSFAGGIEAFF	15	TRBV5-4
CASSLNLAVNEKLFF	15	TRBV7-6
CASSTTSGRGDTQYF	15	TRBV6-6
CASSPSQGNQPQHF	14	TRBV18
CATSNGGRHNEQFF	14	TRBV15
CAGRRGGEASETQYF	15	TRBV6-6
CASSHPKPTGTSGYEQYF	18	TRBV4-1
CASSVGAGVAETQYF	15	TRBV9
CASSFSYDRVVNEQYF	16	TRBV27
CASSLQSSTPYEQYF	15	TRBV18
CASSGASGRGYEQYF	15	TRBV10-2